Listed below are T cell receptor beta chains from one sample, sequenced in a study of blood T cell repertoires in COVID-19. Sequencing was performed with immunoSEQ multiplex PCR; in TCRdb, only in-frame clones are kept and a portion is missing. Of about 190,000 clones in the sample, 75% to 85% are singletons; the top ten hold about 15%. The sequenced sample was PBMCs or T cells enriched from blood (not recorded which). The receptors stem from a woman between 50 and 59 years old with acute COVID-19. Each CDR3 is given with its conserved first and last residue. D genes are given only for firm matches. Clone size is shown for a subset of rows, as once, few, many or a class of expanded clone.

>TRBJ1-4|.|TRBV7-9|.
TGTGCCAGCAGCTTAGAAGGGGTAAATGAAAAACTGTTTTTT
CASSLEGVNEKLFF
>TRBJ2-1|.|TRBV19|.
TGTGCCAGTAGTGTCGGGGGTGGATCCTACAATGAGCAGTTCTTC
CASSVGGGSYNEQFF
>TRBJ1-6|.|TRBV3-1/TRBV3-2|.
TGTGCCACCCGACAGAATAATTCACCCCTCCACTTT
CATRQNNSPLHF
>TRBJ2-5|.|TRBV27|TRBD2
TGTGCCAGCAGTCCTCTAGCGGGGGGGCAGGAGACCCAGTACTTC
CASSPLAGGQETQYF
>TRBJ1-1|.|TRBV6-1|.
TGTGCCAGCAGTGAAGTTGAGGGAGCTACAGCTTTCTTT
CASSEVEGATAFF
>TRBJ2-1|.|TRBV28|TRBD2
TGTGCCAGCAGGACTAGCGGGGCCTACAATGAGCAGTTCTTC
CASRTSGAYNEQFF
>TRBJ2-2|.|TRBV4-3|TRBD2
TGCGCCAGCAGCCAAGCCCAACTAGCGGGGGGGCAGCTGTTTTTT
CASSQAQLAGGQLFF
>TRBJ1-2|few|TRBV5-6|.
TGTGCCAGCACGGGTAATGCTGGCTACACCTTC
CASTGNAGYTF
>TRBJ2-3|many|TRBV29-1|.
TGCACAGGGCTCCGCACAGATACGCAGTATTTT
CTGLRTDTQYF
>TRBJ1-1|.|TRBV2|.
TGTGCCAGCAGTGGGCAGGGTGAGAGTGAAGCTTTCTTT
CASSGQGESEAFF
>TRBJ2-3|few|TRBV5-1|.
TGCGCCAGCAGCCCCGGACAGGGAGGGGATACGCAGTATTTT
CASSPGQGGDTQYF
>TRBJ1-4|.|TRBV7-9|.
TGTGCCAGCAGCTTTGGGGGGGCCTTCGATAATGAAAAACTGTTTTTT
CASSFGGAFDNEKLFF
>TRBJ2-3|.|TRBV18|.
TGTGCCAGCTCACCACCGTCCACTCGGAGCACAGATACGCAGTATTTT
CASSPPSTRSTDTQYF
>TRBJ2-1|.|TRBV7-2|TRBD2
TGTGCCAGCAGCCAAACTAGCGGGGGGGCCCAGGAGCAGTTCTTC
CASSQTSGGAQEQFF
>TRBJ1-1|.|TRBV28|TRBD1
TGTGCCAGCAGTGACCGGGACAGAATAATGAACACTGAAGCTTTCTTT
CASSDRDRIMNTEAFF
>TRBJ1-1|few|TRBV11-1|.
TGTGCCAGCAGCCTAAGAAGGGCAGGGATGGCTTTCTTT
CASSLRRAGMAFF
>TRBJ2-5|few|TRBV6-2/TRBV6-3|TRBD2
TGTGCCAGCAGCCCGCGTGCAGCGGGGGGGCCTCACGGGACCCAGTACTTC
CASSPRAAGGPHGTQYF
>TRBJ1-1|.|TRBV11-2|TRBD1
TGTGCCAGCAGCTTTCCCGCGACAGGGCGCTTCGGTGAAGCTTTCTTT
CASSFPATGRFGEAFF
>TRBJ2-1|.|TRBV30|.
TGTGCCTGGGGTCGCGGGGCCTACAATGAGCAGTTCTTC
CAWGRGAYNEQFF
>TRBJ2-4|.|TRBV19|TRBD1
TGTGCCAGTAGTACGGTCAGGACAGGGCGGGACATTCAGTACTTC
CASSTVRTGRDIQYF
>TRBJ1-1|.|TRBV19|.
TGTGCCAGTCGACGCGAGGGAAACACTGAAGCTTTCTTT
CASRREGNTEAFF
>TRBJ1-4|.|TRBV6-5|TRBD1
TGTGCCAGCAGTTCACAGGGGTTGAGGGAAAAACTGTTTTTT
CASSSQGLREKLFF
>TRBJ1-5|.|TRBV7-9|.
TGTGCCAGCAGCCCCACCGACAGTAATAATCAGCCCCAGCATTTT
CASSPTDSNNQPQHF
>TRBJ2-3|.|TRBV28|TRBD1
TGTGCCGCCCAACAGGGGATCACAGATACGCAGTATTTT
CAAQQGITDTQYF
>TRBJ2-3|few|TRBV12-3/TRBV12-4|.
TGTGCCAGCAGCTCGGCCCTAGCAGATACGCAGTATTTT
CASSSALADTQYF
>TRBJ1-6|.|TRBV6-5|.
TGTGCCAGCAGTTCCCTTAATTCACCCCTCCACTTT
CASSSLNSPLHF
>TRBJ2-5|once|TRBV7-2|TRBD1
TGTGCCAGCAGTCCAGGGGGAGTGAAAGAGACCCAGTACTTC
CASSPGGVKETQYF
>TRBJ1-2|once|TRBV2|TRBD1
TGTGCCACCCGAGCAGGGGGCGGGGATGGCTACACCTTC
CATRAGGGDGYTF
>TRBJ2-5|.|TRBV24-1|.
TGTGCCACCAGTGGAAGACAGGTCTCTGAGGGGACCCAGTACTTC
CATSGRQVSEGTQYF
>TRBJ2-1|.|TRBV7-9|.
TGTGCCATCCCGGATCCGGGGAGCGAGCAGTTCTTC
CAIPDPGSEQFF
>TRBJ1-5|.|TRBV4-1|.
TGCGCCAGCAGCCAAGGGACCAGGGATACGAGCAATCAGCCCCAGCATTTT
CASSQGTRDTSNQPQHF
>TRBJ1-5|.|TRBV19|.
.
CASSSGQGDQPQHF
>TRBJ1-1|few|TRBV12-5|.
TGTGCTAGTGGCCCGGCCCGGGCGGGGGTCACTGAAGCTTTCTTT
CASGPARAGVTEAFF
>TRBJ2-2|few|TRBV2|.
TGTGCCAGCAGTGAAGAGAGGGCGGCGGGACCAGCCGGGGAGCTGTTTTTT
CASSEERAAGPAGELFF
>TRBJ2-2|.|TRBV7-2|TRBD2
TGTGCCAGCAGCTTATCGGCGGGGGGATTCACCGGGGAGCTGTTTTTT
CASSLSAGGFTGELFF
>TRBJ2-1|few|TRBV19|TRBD2
TGTGCCAGTAGTCGTCGGGGCGGGGGGGCGGACAATGAGCAGTTCTTC
CASSRRGGGADNEQFF
>TRBJ1-5|.|TRBV27|.
TGTGCCAGCACTTTAGGGACCGGGACTTATTTT
CASTLGTGTYF
>TRBJ1-3|.|TRBV24-1|.
TGTGCCACCAGCTCGGGCGGGGGGTCCTTCGGAAACACCATATATTTT
CATSSGGGSFGNTIYF
>TRBJ1-2|.|TRBV9|TRBD1
TGTGCCAGCAGCCCCCGGACAGGGGGCTCACTTGATGGCTACACCTTC
CASSPRTGGSLDGYTF
>TRBJ2-1|.|TRBV7-3|.
TGTGCCAGCAGCTTAACGGGCTTCGGGGTTAAGTTAGGTGAGCAGTTCTTC
CASSLTGFGVKLGEQFF
>TRBJ1-2|.|TRBV19|.
TGTGCCAGTAGTATACCCGTCAATAGGGGCAGGGGTACCTATGGCTACACCTTC
CASSIPVNRGRGTYGYTF